This T cell receptor beta chain came from a study of blood T cell repertoires in COVID-19. Background on the study: COVID-19 samples, acute and convalescent, were from the United States, Italy and Spain. Sources were T cells, B-cell-depleted T cells, or PBMCs; the material itself was cDNA or gDNA.

V lost 5 bases, J lost 1 base, and 6 bases stayed unmatched. Germline CDR1 reads SGHTA; CDR2 reads FQGNSA. This CDR3 is 15 amino acids long. In the source study's methods: Estimation of nucleated cell counts was performed using reference gene primer amplification. The protocol was immunoSEQ multiplex PCR, while the TCRdb copy is restricted to in-frame clones and leaves out a portion. Clone size and V and J calls were adopted from that table, with D and trimming inferred from the DNA. Altogether about 49,000 clones are present, about nine tenths being singletons, with the ten largest covering less than 2.5%.

This receptor was obtained from an elderly woman with COVID-19, enrolled during active disease. The chain joins TRBV7-2 to TRBJ2-7; TRBD1 matches 9 bases. Source material: peripheral blood. The CDR3 DNA sequence: TGTGCCAGCAGCGCAACAGGGGGCCCGTCCTACGAGCAGTACTTC. It is translated as CASSATGGPSYEQYF.